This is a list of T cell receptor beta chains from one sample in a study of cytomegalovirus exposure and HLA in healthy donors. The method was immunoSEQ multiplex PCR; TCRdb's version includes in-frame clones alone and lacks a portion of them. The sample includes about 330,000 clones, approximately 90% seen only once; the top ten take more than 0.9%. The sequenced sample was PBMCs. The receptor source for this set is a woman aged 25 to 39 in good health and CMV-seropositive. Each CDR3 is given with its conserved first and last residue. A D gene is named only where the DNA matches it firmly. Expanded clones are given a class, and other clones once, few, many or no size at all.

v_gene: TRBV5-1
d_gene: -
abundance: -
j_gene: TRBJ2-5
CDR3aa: CASSLVAGPQETQYF
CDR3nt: TGCGCCAGCAGCTTGGTTGCGGGACCACAAGAGACCCAGTACTTC

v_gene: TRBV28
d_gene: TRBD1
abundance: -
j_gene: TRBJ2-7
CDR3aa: CASSPRGQGLEQYF
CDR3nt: TGTGCCAGCAGTCCTAGGGGACAGGGCCTCGAGCAGTACTTC

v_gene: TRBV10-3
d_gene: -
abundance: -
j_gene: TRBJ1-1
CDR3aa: CAISVFGTEAFF
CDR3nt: TGTGCCATCAGTGTATTTGGCACTGAAGCTTTCTTT

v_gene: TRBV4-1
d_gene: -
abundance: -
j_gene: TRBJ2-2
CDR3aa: CASSQGGLVGANTGELFF
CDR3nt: TGCGCCAGCAGCCAAGGGGGTTTGGTGGGTGCGAACACCGGGGAGCTGTTTTTT

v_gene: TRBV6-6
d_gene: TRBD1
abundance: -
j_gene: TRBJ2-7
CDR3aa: CASSYSDRGIDEQYF
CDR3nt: TGTGCCAGCAGTTACTCTGACAGGGGGATCGACGAGCAGTACTTC

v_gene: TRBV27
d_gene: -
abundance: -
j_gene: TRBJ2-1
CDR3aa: CASSFPGPYNEQFF
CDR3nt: TGTGCCAGCAGCTTCCCGGGGCCGTACAATGAGCAGTTCTTC

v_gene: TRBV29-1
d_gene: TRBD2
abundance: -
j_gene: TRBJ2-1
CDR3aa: CSVAPRTSGKYNEQFF
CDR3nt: TGCAGCGTTGCCCCAAGGACTAGCGGGAAGTACAATGAGCAGTTCTTC

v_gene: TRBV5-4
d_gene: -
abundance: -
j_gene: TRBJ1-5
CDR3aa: CASSLGGGQPQHF
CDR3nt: TGTGCCAGCAGCTTGGGTGGTGGACAGCCCCAGCATTTT

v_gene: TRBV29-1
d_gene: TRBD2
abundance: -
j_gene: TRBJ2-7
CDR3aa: CSVGVPSGRAPYEQYF
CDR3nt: TGCAGCGTTGGGGTTCCTAGCGGGAGGGCCCCCTACGAGCAGTACTTC

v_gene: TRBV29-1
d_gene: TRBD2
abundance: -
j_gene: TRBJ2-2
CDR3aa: CSAWGGLNTGELFF
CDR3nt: TGCAGCGCTTGGGGGGGTCTGAACACCGGGGAGCTGTTTTTT

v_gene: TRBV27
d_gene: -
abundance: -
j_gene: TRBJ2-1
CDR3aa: CASSLYNEQFF
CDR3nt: TGTGCCAGCAGTTTATACAATGAGCAGTTCTTC

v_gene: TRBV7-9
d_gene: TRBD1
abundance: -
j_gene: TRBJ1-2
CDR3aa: CASSPGTGGVFYGYTF
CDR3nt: TGTGCCAGCAGCCCGGGGACAGGGGGCGTTTTCTATGGCTACACCTTC

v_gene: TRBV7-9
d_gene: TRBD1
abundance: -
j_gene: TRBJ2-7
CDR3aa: CASSWTGYEQYF
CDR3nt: TGTGCCAGCAGTTGGACAGGCTACGAGCAGTACTTC

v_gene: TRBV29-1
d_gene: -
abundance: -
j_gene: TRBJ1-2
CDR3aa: CSVEGAGHTF
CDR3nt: TGCAGCGTTGAAGGAGCAGGTCATACCTTC

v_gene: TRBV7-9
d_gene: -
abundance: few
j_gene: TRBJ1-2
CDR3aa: CASTLEGGDGYTF
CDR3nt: TGTGCCAGCACCCTTGAGGGGGGTGATGGCTACACCTTC

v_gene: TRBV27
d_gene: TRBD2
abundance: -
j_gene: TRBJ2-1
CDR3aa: CASSSGGSSGRANEQFF
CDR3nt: TGTGCCAGCAGTTCGGGGGGGAGTAGCGGGAGGGCCAATGAGCAGTTCTTC

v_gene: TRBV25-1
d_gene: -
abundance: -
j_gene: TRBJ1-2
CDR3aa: CASRDRLNGYTF
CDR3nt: TGTGCCAGCAGGGACAGATTGAATGGCTACACCTTC

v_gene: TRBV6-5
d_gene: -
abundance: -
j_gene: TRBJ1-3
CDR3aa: CASSRRNSGNTIYF
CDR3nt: TGTGCCAGCAGCAGACGGAACTCTGGAAACACCATATATTTT

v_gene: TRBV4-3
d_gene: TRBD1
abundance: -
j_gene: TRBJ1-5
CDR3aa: CASSQEQTGNQPQHF
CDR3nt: TGCGCCAGCAGCCAAGAACAGACAGGGAATCAGCCCCAGCATTTT

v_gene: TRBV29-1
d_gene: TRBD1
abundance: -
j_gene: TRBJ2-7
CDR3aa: CSVEDRATYEQYF
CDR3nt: TGCAGCGTGGAAGACAGGGCGACCTACGAGCAGTACTTC

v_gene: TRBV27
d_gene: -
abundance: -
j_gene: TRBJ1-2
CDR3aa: CASSLSGNYGYTF
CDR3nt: TGTGCCAGCAGTTTGTCGGGGAACTATGGCTACACCTTC

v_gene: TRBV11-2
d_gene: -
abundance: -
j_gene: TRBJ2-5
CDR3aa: CASSPSGAETQYF
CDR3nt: TGTGCCAGCAGCCCGTCGGGGGCAGAGACCCAGTACTTC

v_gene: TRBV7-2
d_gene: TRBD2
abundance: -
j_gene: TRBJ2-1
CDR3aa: CASSLASGKGEQFF
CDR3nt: TGTGCCAGCAGCTTAGCTAGCGGGAAAGGTGAGCAGTTCTTC

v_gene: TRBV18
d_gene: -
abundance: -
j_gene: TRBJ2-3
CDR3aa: CASSEPDVTDTQYF
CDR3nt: TGTGCCAGCTCAGAACCGGACGTCACAGATACGCAGTATTTT

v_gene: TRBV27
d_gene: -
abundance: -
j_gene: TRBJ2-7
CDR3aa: CASSSQGYEQYF
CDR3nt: TGTGCCAGCAGTTCACAGGGTTACGAGCAGTACTTC

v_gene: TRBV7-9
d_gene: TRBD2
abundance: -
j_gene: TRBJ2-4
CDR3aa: CASSEAGVSNIQYF
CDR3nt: TGTGCCAGCAGTGAGGCGGGAGTTAGTAACATTCAGTACTTC

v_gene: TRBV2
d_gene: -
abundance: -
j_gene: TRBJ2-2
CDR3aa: CASSGGTRTGELFF
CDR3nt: TGTGCCAGCAGCGGAGGGACCCGCACCGGGGAGCTGTTTTTT

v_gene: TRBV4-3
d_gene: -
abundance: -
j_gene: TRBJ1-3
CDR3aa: CASSQDPGNSGNTIYF
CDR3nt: TGCGCCAGCAGCCAAGATCCAGGCAACTCTGGAAACACCATATATTTT

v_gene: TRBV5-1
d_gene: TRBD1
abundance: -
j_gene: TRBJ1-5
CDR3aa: CASSDGQGGQPQHF
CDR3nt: TGCGCCAGCAGCGATGGACAGGGGGGTCAGCCCCAGCATTTT

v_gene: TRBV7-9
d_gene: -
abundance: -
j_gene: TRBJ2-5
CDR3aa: CASIRPGLKETQYF
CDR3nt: TGTGCCAGCATCCGCCCAGGACTAAAAGAGACCCAGTACTTC

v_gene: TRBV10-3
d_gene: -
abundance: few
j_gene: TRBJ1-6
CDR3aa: CATQGGNSPLHF
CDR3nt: TGTGCCACACAGGGAGGGAATTCACCCCTCCACTTT

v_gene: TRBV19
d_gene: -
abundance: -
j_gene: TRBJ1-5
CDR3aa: CASSMEGGNQPQHF
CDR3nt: TGTGCCAGTAGTATGGAAGGGGGGAATCAGCCCCAGCATTTT

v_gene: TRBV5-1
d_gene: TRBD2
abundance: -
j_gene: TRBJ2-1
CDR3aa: CASSHQAGVSYNEQFF
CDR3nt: TGCGCCAGCAGCCATCAAGCGGGAGTCTCCTACAATGAGCAGTTCTTC

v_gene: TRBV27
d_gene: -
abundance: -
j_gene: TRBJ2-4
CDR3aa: CASTSTENIQYF
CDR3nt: TGTGCCAGTACTTCAACTGAAAACATTCAGTACTTC

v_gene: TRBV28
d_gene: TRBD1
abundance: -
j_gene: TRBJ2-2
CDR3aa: CASRTGGTGELFF
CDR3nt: TGTGCCTCCCGGACAGGGGGAACCGGGGAGCTGTTTTTT

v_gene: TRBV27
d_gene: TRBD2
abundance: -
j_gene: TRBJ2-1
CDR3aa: CASSYGLAGFNEQFF
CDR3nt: TGTGCCAGCAGTTACGGACTAGCGGGATTCAATGAGCAGTTCTTC

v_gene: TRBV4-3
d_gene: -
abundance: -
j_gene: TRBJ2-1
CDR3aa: CASSQDGWNEQFF
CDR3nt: TGCGCCAGCAGCCAAGACGGGTGGAATGAGCAGTTCTTC

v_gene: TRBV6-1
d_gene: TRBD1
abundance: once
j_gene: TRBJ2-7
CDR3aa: CASSGQRPGQGYEQYF
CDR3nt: TGTGCCAGCAGTGGACAAAGACCGGGACAGGGCTACGAGCAGTACTTC

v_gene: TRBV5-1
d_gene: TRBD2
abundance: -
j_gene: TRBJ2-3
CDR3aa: CASSPSGVADTQYF
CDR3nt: TGCGCCAGCAGCCCGAGCGGGGTCGCAGATACGCAGTATTTT

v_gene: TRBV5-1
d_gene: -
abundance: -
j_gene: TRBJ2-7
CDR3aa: CASSLATGNTYEQYF
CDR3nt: TGCGCCAGCAGCTTGGCTACAGGGAATACCTACGAGCAGTACTTC

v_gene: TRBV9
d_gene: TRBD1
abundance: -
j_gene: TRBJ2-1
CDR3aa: CASSVAGTGVVYNEQFF
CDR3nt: TGTGCCAGCAGCGTAGCTGGCACAGGGGTGGTCTACAATGAGCAGTTCTTC

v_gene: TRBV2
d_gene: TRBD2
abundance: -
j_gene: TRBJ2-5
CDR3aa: CASSGTSGGQETQYF
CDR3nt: TGTGCCAGCAGTGGGACTAGCGGGGGCCAAGAGACCCAGTACTTC

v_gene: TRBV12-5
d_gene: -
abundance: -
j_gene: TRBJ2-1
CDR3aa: CASGYTIGGSYNEQFF
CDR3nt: TGTGCTAGTGGTTACACTATTGGAGGATCCTACAATGAGCAGTTCTTC

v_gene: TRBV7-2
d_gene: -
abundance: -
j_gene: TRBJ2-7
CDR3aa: CASSLGLAGNSYEQYF
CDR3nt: TGTGCCAGCAGCTTAGGGCTTGCGGGGAACTCCTACGAGCAGTACTTC

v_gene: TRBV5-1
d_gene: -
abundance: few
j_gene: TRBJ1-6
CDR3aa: CASSLGLDSPLHF
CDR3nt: TGCGCCAGCAGCTTGGGGCTTGATTCACCCCTCCACTTT

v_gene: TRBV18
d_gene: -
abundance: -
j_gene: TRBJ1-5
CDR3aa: CASSPPGSSQPQHF
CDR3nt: TGTGCCAGCTCACCACCGGGAAGTAGTCAGCCCCAGCATTTT

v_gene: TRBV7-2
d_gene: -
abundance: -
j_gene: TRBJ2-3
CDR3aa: CASSRQNTQYF
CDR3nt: TGTGCCAGCAGCCGACAGAACACGCAGTATTTT

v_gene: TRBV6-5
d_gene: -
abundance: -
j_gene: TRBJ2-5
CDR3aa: CASSSGRFKTQYF
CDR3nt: TGTGCCAGCAGTTCCGGCCGTTTTAAGACCCAGTACTTC

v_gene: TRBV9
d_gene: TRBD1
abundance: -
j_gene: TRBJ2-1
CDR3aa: CASSVSWGTGYNEQFF
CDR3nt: TGTGCCAGCAGCGTCAGCTGGGGGACAGGGTACAATGAGCAGTTCTTC

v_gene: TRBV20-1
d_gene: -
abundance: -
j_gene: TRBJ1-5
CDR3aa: CSARVMETQHF
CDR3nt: TGCAGTGCTAGAGTCATGGAGACCCAGCATTTT

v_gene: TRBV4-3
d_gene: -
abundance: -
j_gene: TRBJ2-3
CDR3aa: CASSREPDTQYF
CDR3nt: TGCGCCAGCAGCCGAGAACCAGATACGCAGTATTTT

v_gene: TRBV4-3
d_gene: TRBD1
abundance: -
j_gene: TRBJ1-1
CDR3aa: CASSQDLRETGGHTEAFF
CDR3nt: TGCGCCAGCAGCCAAGATCTTCGGGAGACAGGGGGCCACACTGAAGCTTTCTTT

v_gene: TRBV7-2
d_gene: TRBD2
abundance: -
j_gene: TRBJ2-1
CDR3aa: CASSLEVAGSSYNEQFF
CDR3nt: TGTGCCAGCAGCTTAGAGGTAGCGGGCAGCTCCTACAATGAGCAGTTCTTC

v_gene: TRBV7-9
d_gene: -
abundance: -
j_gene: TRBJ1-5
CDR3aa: CASSDTGISNQPQHF
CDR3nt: TGTGCCAGCAGCGATACAGGGATTAGCAATCAGCCCCAGCATTTT

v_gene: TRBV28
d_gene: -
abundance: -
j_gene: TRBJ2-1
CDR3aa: CASCDDEQFF
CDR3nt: TGTGCCAGCTGCGACGATGAGCAGTTCTTC

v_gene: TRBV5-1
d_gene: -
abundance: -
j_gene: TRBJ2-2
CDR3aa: CASSLVGSNTGELFF
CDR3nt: TGCGCCAGCAGCTTGGTTGGTTCCAACACCGGGGAGCTGTTTTTT

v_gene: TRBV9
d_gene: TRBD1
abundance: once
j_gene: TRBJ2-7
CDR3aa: CASSVDRGLNEQYF
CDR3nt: TGTGCCAGCAGCGTTGACAGGGGTCTAAACGAGCAGTACTTC

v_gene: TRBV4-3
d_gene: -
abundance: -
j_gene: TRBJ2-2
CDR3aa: CASSQEAVRGELITGELFF
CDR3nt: TGCGCCAGCAGCCAAGAGGCCGTGCGGGGCGAACTAATCACCGGGGAGCTGTTTTTT

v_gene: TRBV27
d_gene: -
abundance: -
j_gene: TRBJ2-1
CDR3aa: CASSFFPLVNNEQFF
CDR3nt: TGTGCCAGCAGTTTCTTCCCACTTGTGAACAATGAGCAGTTCTTC